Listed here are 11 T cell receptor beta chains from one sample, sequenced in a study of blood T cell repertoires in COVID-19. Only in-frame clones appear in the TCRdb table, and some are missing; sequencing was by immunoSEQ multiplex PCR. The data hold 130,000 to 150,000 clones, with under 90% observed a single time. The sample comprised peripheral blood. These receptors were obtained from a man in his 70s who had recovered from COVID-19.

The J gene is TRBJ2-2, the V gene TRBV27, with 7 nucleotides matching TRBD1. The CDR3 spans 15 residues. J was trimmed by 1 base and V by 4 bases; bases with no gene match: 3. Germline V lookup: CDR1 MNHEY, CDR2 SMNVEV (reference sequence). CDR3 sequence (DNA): TGTGCCAGCAGTTCGAGGACAGGGAACACCGGGGAGCTGTTTTTT. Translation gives CASSSRTGNTGELFF.

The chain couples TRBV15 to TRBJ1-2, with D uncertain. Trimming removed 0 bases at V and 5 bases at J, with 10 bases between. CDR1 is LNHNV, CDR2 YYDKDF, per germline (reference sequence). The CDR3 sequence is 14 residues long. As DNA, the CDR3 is TGTGCCACCAGCAGAGATCGAGAAACTTATGGCTACACCTTC. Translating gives CATSRDRETYGYTF. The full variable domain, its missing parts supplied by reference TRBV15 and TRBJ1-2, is DAMVIQNPRYQVTQFGKPVTLSCSQTLNHNVMYWYQQKSSQAPKLLFHYYDKDFNNEADTPDNFQSRRPNTSFCFLDIRSPGLGDTAMYLCATSRDRETYGYTFGSGTRLTVV.

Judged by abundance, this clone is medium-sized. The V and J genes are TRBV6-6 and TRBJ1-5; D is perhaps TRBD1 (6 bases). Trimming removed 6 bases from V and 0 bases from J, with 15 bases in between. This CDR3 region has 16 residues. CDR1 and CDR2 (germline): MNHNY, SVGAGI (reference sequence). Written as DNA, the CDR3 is TGTGCCAGCAGCCGAAATGACAGGTTTAGCAATCAGCCCCAGCATTTT. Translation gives CASSRNDRFSNQPQHF.

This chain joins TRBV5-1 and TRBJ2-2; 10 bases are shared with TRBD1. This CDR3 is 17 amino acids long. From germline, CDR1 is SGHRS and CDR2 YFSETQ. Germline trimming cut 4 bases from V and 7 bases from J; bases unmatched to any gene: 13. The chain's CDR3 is CASSPGQGTNLGGELFF. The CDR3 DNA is TGCGCCAGCAGCCCGGGACAGGGGACTAACCTTGGCGGGGAGCTGTTTTTT.

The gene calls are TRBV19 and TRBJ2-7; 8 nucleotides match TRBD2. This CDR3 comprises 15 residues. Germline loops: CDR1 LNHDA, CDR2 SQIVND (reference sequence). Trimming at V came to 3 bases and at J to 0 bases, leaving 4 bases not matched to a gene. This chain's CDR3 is CASSMGLAGSYEQYF. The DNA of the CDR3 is TGTGCCAGTAGTATGGGGCTAGCGGGCTCCTACGAGCAGTACTTC.

The CDR3 DNA is TGTGCCAGCAGCTTAGCTGTAGCGGGAGGGGATGAGCAGTTCTTC. Its translation is CASSLAVAGGDEQFF. The J gene is TRBJ2-1, the V gene TRBV7-2, with TRBD2 identical over 11 bases. This CDR3 comprises 15 residues. Germline values: CDR1 SGHTA, CDR2 FQGNSA. J lost 8 bases, V lost 0 bases, and 3 bases had no gene match.

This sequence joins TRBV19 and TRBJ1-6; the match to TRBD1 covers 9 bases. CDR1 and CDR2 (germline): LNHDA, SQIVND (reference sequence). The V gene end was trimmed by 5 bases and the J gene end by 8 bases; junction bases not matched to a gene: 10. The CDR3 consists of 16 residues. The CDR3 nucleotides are TGTGCCAGTAGTGTCCCCCCGGGACAGGGTGATTCACCCCTCCACTTT. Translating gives CASSVPPGQGDSPLHF.

CDR3 in DNA: TGTGCCAGCAGCGCGACAGGGGTCACAGATACGCAGTATTTT. Translation: CASSATGVTDTQYF. The rearrangement joins TRBV7-9 to TRBJ2-3; 8 bases map to TRBD1. The CDR3 covers 14 residues. Germline trimming cut 5 bases from V and 2 bases from J; bases unmatched to any gene: 3. Germline assignment: CDR1 SEHNR and CDR2 FQNEAQ (reference sequence).

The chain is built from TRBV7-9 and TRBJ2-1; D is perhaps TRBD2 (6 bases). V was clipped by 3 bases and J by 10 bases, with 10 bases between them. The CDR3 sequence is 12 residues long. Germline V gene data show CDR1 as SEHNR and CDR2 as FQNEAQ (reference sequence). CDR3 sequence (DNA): TGTGCCAGCAGCTTGACGGGAGACGAGCAGTTCTTC. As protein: CASSLTGDEQFF.

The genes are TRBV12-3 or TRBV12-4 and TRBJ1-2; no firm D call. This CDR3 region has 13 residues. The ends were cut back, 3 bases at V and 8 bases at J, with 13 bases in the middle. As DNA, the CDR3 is TGTGCCAGCAGTTTCGCGGGGTCGAGCGGCTACACCTTC. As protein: CASSFAGSSGYTF.

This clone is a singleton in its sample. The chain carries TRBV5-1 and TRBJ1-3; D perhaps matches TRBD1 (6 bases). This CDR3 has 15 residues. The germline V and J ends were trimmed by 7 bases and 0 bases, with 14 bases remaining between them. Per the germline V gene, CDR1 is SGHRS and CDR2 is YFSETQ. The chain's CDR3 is CASGSGEGSGNTIYF. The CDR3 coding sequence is TGCGCCAGCGGTTCAGGGGAGGGCTCTGGAAACACCATATATTTT.